The 13 T cell receptor beta chains listed next were all sequenced from one sample in a study of T cell repertoires in cytomegalovirus infection. TCRdb passed the reads through MiXCR, listing each CDR3 protein once. Counted here are roughly 150,000 distinct CDR3 sequences, 25% to 35% occurring once; the ten biggest clones make up roughly half. No antigen has been identified for these receptors. The material sequenced was CD8+ T cells from cultured PBMCs, taken from culture after CMV antigen stimulation. Receptor source: a human donor in good health (CMV status not recorded). Some clones in this sample may be carry-over from other donors' samples.

The DNA of the CDR3 is TGTGCCACCAGTGATTTCGGGTCCCAAATTGCGGATACGCAGTATTTT. Its translation: CATSDFGSQIADTQYF. This chain joins TRBV24-1 and TRBJ2-3, with D unclear. The V gene lost 1 base and the J gene lost 6 bases, with 16 bases spanning the gap. The CDR3 is 16 residues long. The germline CDR1 and CDR2 sequences are KGHDR and SFDVKD.

This chain connects TRBV7-9 to TRBJ2-1; 7 nucleotides match TRBD1. The CDR3 runs 14 residues. V shed 4 bases, J shed 5 bases, and the junction held 5 bases outside the gene matches. CDR1 and CDR2 (germline): SEHNR, FQNEAQ (reference sequence). The CDR3 loop reads CASSSGTVNNEQFF. CDR3 nucleotides: TGTGCCAGCAGCTCGGGGACAGTGAACAATGAGCAGTTCTTC.

The table lists this clonotype with a count of one. This sequence may be a read error, since a much larger clone differs from it by one base. The genes are TRBV7-2 and TRBJ1-6; no clear D. The CDR3 has 17 residues. Germline CDR1 SGHTA, CDR2 FQGNSA. CDR3 in amino acids: CASSLTSYSSYNSPPHF. The CDR3 bases are TGTGCCAGCAGCTTAACAAGTTATAGCTCCTATAATTCACCCCCCCACTTT.

The sample holds many counts of this clonotype. The chain is built from TRBV27 and TRBJ1-1, with D possibly being TRBD1 (6 bases). V gave up 1 base and J gave up 6 bases, with 12 bases separating them. The CDR3 loop spans 14 amino acids. Germline CDR1 and CDR2: MNHEY and SMNVEV (reference sequence). The CDR3 DNA follows: TGTGCCAGCAGTTTATTGAGGGGGGGCCCTGAAGCTTTCTTT. Translated: CASSLLRGGPEAFF.

V usage is TRBV27 and J usage is TRBJ2-7; no clear D. The germline V and J ends were trimmed by 1 base and 0 bases, with 10 bases remaining between them. There are 15 residues in the CDR3. Germline assignment: CDR1 MNHEY and CDR2 SMNVEV (reference sequence). The DNA for the CDR3 is TGTGCCAGCAGTTTATTTGGGCAGAGCTCCTACGAGCAGTACTTC. This encodes CASSLFGQSSYEQYF.

There are a few counts of this clonotype. The J gene is TRBJ2-3, the V gene TRBV7-6, with unresolved D. Germline values: CDR1 SGHVS, CDR2 FNYEAQ. Deletions cut 0 bases from V and 4 bases from J, with 8 bases between. The CDR3 is 14 residues long. DNA for the CDR3: TGTGCCAGCAGCTTAGCGCCCGGTTCAGATACGCAGTATTTT. Its translation is CASSLAPGSDTQYF.

This chain links TRBV2 with TRBJ2-3; 7 positions agree with TRBD2. This CDR3 has 12 amino acids. Germline loops: CDR1 SNHLY, CDR2 FYNNEI. The V segment lost 6 bases and the J segment 6 bases; nucleotides outside the gene matches: 3. CDR3 bases: TGTGCCAGCAGGTTACTAGCGGATACGCAGTATTTT. Protein sequence: CASRLLADTQYF.

As regards this clonotype: A much more abundant neighbour one base away suggests this may be a read error. The V gene is TRBV27, the J gene TRBJ2-7, with 11 bases matching TRBD1. V shed 11 bases and J 7 bases; nucleotides not matched to a gene: 13. CDR1 and CDR2 from the germline V gene are MNHEY and SMNVEV (reference sequence). CDR3 length: 14 residues. CDR3 DNA: TGTGCCGGCCGCGGGACAGGGGGTTGGTGGGAGCAGTACTTC. It translates to CAGRGTGGWWEQYF.

This clonotype was detected many times. The chain uses TRBV24-1 and TRBJ2-2, with a possible D match to TRBD1 (5 bases). The CDR3 has 14 amino acids. Germline V gene data show CDR1 as KGHDR and CDR2 as SFDVKD. V was pared by 2 bases and J by 5 bases, with 8 bases between. Here the CDR3 DNA reads TGTGCCACCAGTGATTCGACAGAGACCGGGGAGCTGTTTTTT. Its protein is CATSDSTETGELFF.

The J gene is TRBJ2-7, the V gene TRBV12-3 or TRBV12-4, with TRBD2 matching 7 bases. The CDR3 loop spans 16 amino acids. V dropped 1 base and J dropped 6; count of bases not matched to a gene: 12. The CDR3 DNA reads as TGTGCCAGCAGTTTAGTCCCCCCCGCATCGGGGGGCGAGCAGTACTTC. Protein product: CASSLVPPASGGEQYF.

This sequence joins TRBV7-9 and TRBJ1-3; D gene uncertain. The CDR3 contains 14 residues. Trimming left V 1 base short and J 2 bases short, with 6 bases between. CDR1 and CDR2 (germline): SEHNR, FQNEAQ (reference sequence). The CDR3 DNA sequence: TGTGCCAGCAGCTTAGGGGGAACTGGAAACACCATATATTTT. Amino acid sequence: CASSLGGTGNTIYF.

In this sample, this clonotype turned up many times. The rearrangement joins TRBV7-8 to TRBJ2-7, with D unresolved. The CDR3 consists of 14 residues. Germline CDR1 reads SGHVS; CDR2 reads FQNEAQ. Between the trimmed V and J ends, which lost 2 bases and 1 base, there was a span of 9 bases. CDR3 amino acids: CASSLSPHSYEQYF. In DNA form, the CDR3 reads TGTGCCAGCAGCTTATCTCCACATTCCTACGAGCAGTACTTC.

This clonotype was counted at least ten times. The chain links TRBV11-2 to TRBJ1-2; the D is unclear. Trimming pared 4 bases from V and 3 bases from J, leaving 15 bases between. CDR1 and CDR2 (germline): SGHAT, FQNNGV. CDR3 length: 15 residues. The CDR3 spells CASSSGAGLDYGYTF. CDR3 bases: TGTGCCAGCAGCTCAGGCGCGGGGTTGGACTATGGCTACACCTTC.